A single sample is the source of the 18 T cell receptor beta chains below, sequenced in a study of CD8 T cells in ankylosing spondylitis. From the 5' RACE reads, TCRdb called clonotypes with MiXCR, one entry per CDR3 protein. The top ten hold almost 7% of the sample, which has roughly 250,000 distinct CDR3 sequences, 8.6% seen once. The material sequenced was blood, either unsorted or a sorted T cell fraction (not recorded which). These receptors were taken from a male donor with ankylosing spondylitis or in good health (not recorded which).

The gene calls are TRBV10-3 and TRBJ1-1, with TRBD1 identical over 11 bases. The CDR3 spans 13 residues. Germline assignment: CDR1 ENHRY and CDR2 SYGVKD. V was pared by 8 bases and J by 5 bases, with 4 bases of the junction left unmatched. The CDR3 loop is CAIGQGARTEAFF. For the CDR3, the DNA is TGTGCCATCGGACAGGGGGCGAGGACTGAAGCTTTCTTT.

This clonotype was detected ten times or more. J is TRBJ2-2 and V is TRBV11-1, with D possibly being TRBD1 or TRBD2 (5 bases each). Trimming took 5 bases from V and 0 from J, leaving 13 bases between them. The CDR3 extends over 16 amino acids. Germline V CDR1 and CDR2: SGHAT, FQDESV (reference sequence). The CDR3 is CASSPRGAANTGELFF. The DNA for the CDR3 is TGTGCCAGCAGCCCTCGAGGGGCCGCGAACACCGGGGAGCTGTTTTTT.

The sample holds a few counts of this clonotype. V and J are TRBV5-1 and TRBJ2-3; D gene ambiguous. Deletions cut 4 bases from V and 0 bases from J, with 18 bases between. The CDR3 totals 17 residues. The germline gives CDR1 SGHRS, CDR2 YFSETQ. The CDR3 is CASSLPRPVPSTDTQYF. As DNA, the CDR3 is TGCGCCAGCAGCCTCCCGAGACCCGTTCCTAGCACAGATACGCAGTATTTT. Based on the CDR3 plus reference TRBV5-1 and TRBJ2-3, the full variable domain is KAGVTQTPRYLIKTRGQQVTLSCSPISGHRSVSWYQQTPGQGLQFLFEYFSETQRNKGNFPGRFSGRQFSNSRSEMNVSTLELGDSALYLCASSLPRPVPSTDTQYFGPGTRLTVL.

J is TRBJ1-4 and V is TRBV5-1, with D unclear. Per the germline V gene, CDR1 is SGHRS and CDR2 is YFSETQ. The CDR3 consists of 14 residues. V was pared by 4 bases and J by 2 bases, with 9 bases between. The CDR3: CASSPGLTNEKLFF. CDR3 DNA sequence: TGCGCCAGCAGCCCCGGACTGACTAATGAAAAACTGTTTTTT.

This clonotype was recorded a few times. The V call is TRBV7-2, the J call TRBJ2-1, with a tentative D call TRBD2 (6 bases). V shed 0 bases and J shed 4 bases, with 19 bases lying between them. The CDR3 has 18 amino acids. The V gene's germline CDR1 is SGHTA and CDR2 FQGNSA. This CDR3 is CASSLALYGAGDYNEQFF. DNA of the CDR3: TGTGCCAGCAGCTTAGCCTTGTACGGAGCGGGCGATTACAATGAGCAGTTCTTC.

The sample holds many counts of this clonotype. The chain recombines TRBV19 with TRBJ1-1; D is undetermined. Trimming left V 3 bases short and J 11 bases short, with 16 bases between. This CDR3 contains 13 residues. Germline CDR1 is LNHDA and CDR2 is SQIVND (reference sequence). The CDR3 region is CASSMKIGVRAFF. As DNA, the CDR3 is TGTGCCAGTAGTATGAAGATTGGGGTTAGGGCTTTCTTT.

This clonotype was found many times. The chain couples TRBV5-1 to TRBJ2-1; 9 bases are a match to TRBD1. The CDR3 extends over 15 amino acids. Germline loops: CDR1 SGHRS, CDR2 YFSETQ. Trimming removed 4 bases from V and 2 bases from J; junction bases left unmatched: 4. This CDR3 is CASSLRQGAYNEQFF. The CDR3 nucleotides read TGCGCCAGCAGCCTGAGACAGGGGGCCTACAATGAGCAGTTCTTC.

Concerning this clonotype itself: This may stem from a read error, because a much larger clone lies one nucleotide away. The chain links TRBV9 to TRBJ2-1; maybe TRBD2 (6 bases). V gave up 8 bases and J gave up 0 bases, with 21 bases separating them. The CDR3 is 17 residues long. The germline CDR1 and CDR2 sequences are SGDLS and YYNGEE. The CDR3 is CARSRYTLATSYNEQFF. CDR3 DNA sequence: TGTGCCAGAAGCCGGTACACTCTAGCGACCTCCTACAATGAGCAGTTCTTC.

This clonotype came up a few times. The V call is TRBV15, the J call TRBJ1-1; a possible D gene is TRBD1 (6 bases). The V end was cut by 3 bases, the J end by 7 bases, with 18 bases between. CDR3 length: 15 amino acids. Germline assignment: CDR1 LNHNV and CDR2 YYDKDF (reference sequence). The CDR3 loop reads CATSREGGKGGEAFF. CDR3 in DNA: TGTGCCACCAGCAGGGAGGGGGGTAAGGGGGGTGAAGCTTTCTTT.

This clonotype was counted only a few times. The chain joins TRBV5-1 to TRBJ2-1; 9 positions match TRBD2. The germline V gene has CDR1 SGHRS and CDR2 YFSETQ. Trimming cost V 5 bases and J 12 bases; bases outside gene matches: 12. The CDR3 runs 14 residues. This CDR3 reads CASRGSGTSSGQFF. The CDR3 DNA reads as TGCGCCAGCAGGGGGTCCGGGACTAGCTCTGGGCAGTTCTTC.

This clonotype has ten or more counts. The chain is built from TRBV5-1 and TRBJ1-6; TRBD1 is a possible D gene (5 bases). This CDR3 is 14 amino acids long. Germline assignment: CDR1 SGHRS and CDR2 YFSETQ. Trimming left V 5 bases short and J 6 bases short, with 12 bases between. The CDR3 loop reads CASSGMGRNSPLHF. CDR3 sequence (DNA): TGCGCCAGCAGTGGGATGGGACGTAATTCACCCCTCCACTTT.

V and J are TRBV20-1 and TRBJ2-3, with 7 positions matching TRBD2. The germline V gene has CDR1 DFQATT and CDR2 SNEGSKA (reference sequence). This CDR3 is built from 16 residues. V lost 4 bases and J lost 6; bases outside the gene matches: 16. In nucleotides, the CDR3 is TGCAGTGCTACCCCTAGCGGCACCCAGCCCAGGGATACGCAGTATTTT. Translated, it gives CSATPSGTQPRDTQYF.

In this sample, this clonotype turned up many times. This chain links TRBV20-1 with TRBJ1-1; 12 nucleotides line up with TRBD1. J lost 4 bases, V lost 5 bases, and 2 bases had no gene match. CDR1 and CDR2 from the germline V gene are DFQATT and SNEGSKA (reference sequence). The CDR3 spans 13 residues. The CDR3 nucleotides read TGCAGTGCTTGGGACAGGGGGCCCACTGAAGCTTTCTTT. Translated: CSAWDRGPTEAFF.

Written as DNA, the CDR3 is TGTGCCAGCAGCCCGGGCCGCGGTCTCGAGCAGTACTTC. Protein product: CASSPGRGLEQYF. V is TRBV11-3 and J is TRBJ2-7; D not certain. V was cut by 5 bases and J by 6 bases, with 14 bases left in between. Germline-derived CDR1 and CDR2 are SGHNT and YENEEA. This CDR3 comprises 13 residues.

This clonotype was counted at least ten times. The rearrangement uses TRBV20-1 and TRBJ2-5, with D perhaps TRBD1 (6 bases). Germline V gene lookup returns CDR1 DFQATT and CDR2 SNEGSKA (reference sequence). V lost 5 bases and J 5 bases, leaving 21 bases between the germline ends. The CDR3 runs 15 residues. The CDR3 coding sequence is TGCAGTGCTCGAAACTGGACAGACAAGGAGGAGACCCAGTACTTC. Protein: CSARNWTDKEETQYF.

This clonotype was seen repeatedly, ten times or more. J is TRBJ2-5 and V is TRBV12-3 or TRBV12-4; D gene unclear. This CDR3 comprises 14 residues. With 2 bases removed from V and 4 bases from J, the gap between germline ends came to 11 bases. CDR3 amino acids: CASSLIPGGETQYF. Written as DNA, the CDR3 is TGTGCCAGCAGTTTAATCCCCGGCGGAGAGACCCAGTACTTC.

This clonotype was seen a few times. This chain connects TRBV11-2 to TRBJ2-4; 11 bases map to TRBD1. The V gene's germline CDR1 is SGHAT and CDR2 FQNNGV. J gave up 0 bases and V 4 bases, and 11 bases lay outside the gene matches. This CDR3 comprises 19 residues. CDR3 sequence: CASSWGGQGEYLAKNIQYF. CDR3 sequence (DNA): TGTGCCAGCAGCTGGGGGGGACAGGGGGAATACCTAGCCAAAAACATTCAGTACTTC.

This clonotype appeared many times. The chain carries TRBV7-9 and TRBJ2-2; 7 nucleotides match TRBD1. Germline CDR1 and CDR2: SEHNR and FQNEAQ (reference sequence). V dropped 1 base and J dropped 7; count of bases not matched to a gene: 9. There are 16 residues in the CDR3. This CDR3 is CASSLDLTGPGGELFF. The DNA for the CDR3 is TGTGCCAGCAGCTTAGACCTGACAGGGCCTGGCGGGGAGCTGTTTTTT.